This T cell receptor beta chain stems from a study of blood T cell repertoires in COVID-19. Overall study context: The United States, Italy and Spain provided the acute and convalescent COVID-19 samples.

This CDR3 region has 13 residues. From germline, CDR1 is LGHDT and CDR2 YNNKEL (reference sequence). Losses at the gene ends were 3 bases for V and 6 bases for J; bases not matched to a gene: 4. TCRdb's copy holds only in-frame clones and misses some; the assay was immunoSEQ multiplex PCR. The sample contains around 170,000 clones, 80% of which appear only once. Material: peripheral blood. The receptor was derived from a man in his 70s with active or convalescent COVID-19. J is TRBJ1-2 and V is TRBV3-1 (or the pseudogene TRBV3-2); 7 positions match TRBD1. This CDR3 reads CASSHTGVDGYTF. For the CDR3, the DNA is TGTGCCAGCAGCCACACAGGGGTGGATGGCTACACCTTC.